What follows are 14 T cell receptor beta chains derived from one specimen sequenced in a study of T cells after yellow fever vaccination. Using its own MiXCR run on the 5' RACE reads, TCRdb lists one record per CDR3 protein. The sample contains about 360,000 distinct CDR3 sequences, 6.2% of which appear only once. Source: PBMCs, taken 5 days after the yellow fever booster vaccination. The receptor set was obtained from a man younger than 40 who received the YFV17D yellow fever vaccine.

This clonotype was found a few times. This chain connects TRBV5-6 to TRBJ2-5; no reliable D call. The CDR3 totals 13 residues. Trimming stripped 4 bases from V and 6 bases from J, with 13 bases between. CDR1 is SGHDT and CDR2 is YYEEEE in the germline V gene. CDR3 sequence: CASSPDLVKTQYF. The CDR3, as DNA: TGTGCCAGCAGCCCGGATCTTGTGAAGACCCAGTACTTC.

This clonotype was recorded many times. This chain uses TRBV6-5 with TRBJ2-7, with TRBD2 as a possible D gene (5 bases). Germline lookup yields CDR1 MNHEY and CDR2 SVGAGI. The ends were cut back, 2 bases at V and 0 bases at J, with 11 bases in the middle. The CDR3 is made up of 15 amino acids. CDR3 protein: CASSYASGSSYEQYF. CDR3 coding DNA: TGTGCCAGCAGTTACGCCAGCGGTAGCTCCTACGAGCAGTACTTC.

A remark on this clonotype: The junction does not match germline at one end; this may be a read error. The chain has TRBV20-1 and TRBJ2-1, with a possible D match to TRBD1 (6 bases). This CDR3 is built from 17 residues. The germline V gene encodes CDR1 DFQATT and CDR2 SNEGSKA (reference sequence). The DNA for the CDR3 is TGCTGTGCTAGAGTGGGACATCCTAGCAGGTGGGGCAATGAGCAGTTCTTC. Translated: CCARVGHPSRWGNEQFF.

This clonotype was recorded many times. The CDR3 DNA is TGTGCCAGCAGTCCGACCCCGGGACTAGCGGGAGCCGGGGCCTACGAGCAGTACTTC. Its translation is CASSPTPGLAGAGAYEQYF. The chain employs TRBV12-3 or TRBV12-4 and TRBJ2-7; TRBD2 agrees at 14 bases. Trimming cost V 5 bases and J 2 bases; bases outside gene matches: 14. There are 19 residues in the CDR3.

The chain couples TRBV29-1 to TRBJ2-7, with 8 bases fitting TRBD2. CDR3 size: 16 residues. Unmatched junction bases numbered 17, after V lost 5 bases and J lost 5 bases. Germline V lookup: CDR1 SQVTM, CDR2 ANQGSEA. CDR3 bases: TGCAGCGTTCGTGGTCGGGTCTCGGGGGGGGCCCACGAGCAGTACTTC. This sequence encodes CSVRGRVSGGAHEQYF.

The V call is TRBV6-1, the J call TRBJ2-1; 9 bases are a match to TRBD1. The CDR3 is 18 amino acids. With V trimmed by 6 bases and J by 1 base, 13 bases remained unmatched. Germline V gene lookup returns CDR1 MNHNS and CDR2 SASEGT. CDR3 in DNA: TGTGCCAGCAGCCCCGGGACAGGGTTCGTCCCTTCCTACAATGAGCAGTTCTTC. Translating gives CASSPGTGFVPSYNEQFF.

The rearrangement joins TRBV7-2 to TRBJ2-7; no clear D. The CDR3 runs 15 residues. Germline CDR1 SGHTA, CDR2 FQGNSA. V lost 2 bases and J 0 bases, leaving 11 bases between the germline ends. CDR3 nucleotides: TGTGCCAGCAGCTTAATGGCGGATCTCTCCTACGAGCAGTACTTC. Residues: CASSLMADLSYEQYF.

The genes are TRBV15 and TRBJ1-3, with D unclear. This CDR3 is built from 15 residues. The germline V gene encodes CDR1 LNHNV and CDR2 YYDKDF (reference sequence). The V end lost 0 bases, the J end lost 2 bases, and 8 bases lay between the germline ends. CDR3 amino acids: CATSRDGGTGNTIYF. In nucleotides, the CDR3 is TGTGCCACCAGCAGAGATGGTGGAACTGGAAACACCATATATTTT.

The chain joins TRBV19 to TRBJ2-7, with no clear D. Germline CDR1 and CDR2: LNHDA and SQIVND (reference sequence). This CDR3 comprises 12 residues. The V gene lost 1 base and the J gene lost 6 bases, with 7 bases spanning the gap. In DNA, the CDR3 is TGTGCCAGTAGTATAGTCGGCAGCGAGCAGTACTTC. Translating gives CASSIVGSEQYF.

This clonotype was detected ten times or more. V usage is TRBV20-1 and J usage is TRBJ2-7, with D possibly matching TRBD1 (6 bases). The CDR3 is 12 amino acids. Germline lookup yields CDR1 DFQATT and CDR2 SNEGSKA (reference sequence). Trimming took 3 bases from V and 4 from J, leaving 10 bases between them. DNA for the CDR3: TGCAGTGCTAGTCTACAGGGATACGAGCAGTACTTC. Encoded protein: CSASLQGYEQYF.

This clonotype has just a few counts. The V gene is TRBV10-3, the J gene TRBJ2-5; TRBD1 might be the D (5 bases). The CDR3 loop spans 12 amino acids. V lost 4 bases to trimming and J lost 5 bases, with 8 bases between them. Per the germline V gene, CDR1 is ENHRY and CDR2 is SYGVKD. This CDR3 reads CAISAGPETQYF. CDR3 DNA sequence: TGTGCCATCAGTGCAGGGCCCGAGACCCAGTACTTC.

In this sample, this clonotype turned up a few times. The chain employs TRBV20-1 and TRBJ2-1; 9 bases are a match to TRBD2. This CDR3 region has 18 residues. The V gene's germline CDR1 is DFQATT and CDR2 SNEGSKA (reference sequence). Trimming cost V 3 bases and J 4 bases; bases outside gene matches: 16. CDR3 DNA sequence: TGCAGTGCTAGGGTTGAGGTTGCGGGAGGGCCCGGGTACAATGAGCAGTTCTTC. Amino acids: CSARVEVAGGPGYNEQFF.

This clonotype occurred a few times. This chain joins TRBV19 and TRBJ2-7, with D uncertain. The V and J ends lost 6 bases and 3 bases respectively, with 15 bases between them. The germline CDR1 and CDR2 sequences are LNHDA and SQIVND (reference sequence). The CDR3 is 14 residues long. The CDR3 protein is CASSPGPTVYEQYF. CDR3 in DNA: TGTGCCAGTAGCCCCGGGCCGACCGTCTACGAGCAGTACTTC. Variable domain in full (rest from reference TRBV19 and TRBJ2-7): DGGITQSPKYLFRKEGQNVTLSCEQNLNHDAMYWYRQDPGQGLRLIYYSQIVNDFQKGDIAEGYSVSREKKESFPLTVTSAQKNPTAFYLCASSPGPTVYEQYFGPGTRLTVT.

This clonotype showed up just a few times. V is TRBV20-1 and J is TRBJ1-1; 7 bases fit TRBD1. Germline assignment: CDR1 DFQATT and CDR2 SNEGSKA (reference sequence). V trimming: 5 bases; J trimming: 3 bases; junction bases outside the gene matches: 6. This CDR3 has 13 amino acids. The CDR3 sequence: CSALQGWDTEAFF. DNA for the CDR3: TGCAGTGCTCTACAGGGGTGGGACACTGAAGCTTTCTTT.